This T cell receptor beta chain was identified in a study of blood T cell repertoires in COVID-19. Study at large: Donors in the United States, Italy and Spain gave samples during acute or convalescent COVID-19. The analysed material was cDNA or gDNA that came from T cells, B-cell-depleted T cells, or PBMCs.

Original handling: Reference gene primer amplification gave nucleated cell count estimates. Here immunoSEQ multiplex PCR was the method, and the copy in TCRdb shows in-frame clones only, minus some. That table is the source of V, J and clone size, and D and trimming were worked out from the DNA. The sample records 55,000 to 75,000 clones, around 89% being singletons. Germline V CDR1 and CDR2: LGHDT, YNNKEL (reference sequence). The CDR3 sequence is 15 residues long. The V end was cut by 2 bases, the J end by 4 bases, with 12 bases between. The sequencing sample was made of peripheral blood. The clonotype comes from a human donor in a cohort sampled during active COVID-19. The chain uses TRBV3-1 (or the pseudogene TRBV3-2) and TRBJ1-5, with D possibly TRBD1 on 6 matching bases. CDR3 protein: CASSQTRTDNQPQHF. CDR3 nucleotides: TGTGCCAGCAGCCAAACTCGGACAGATAATCAGCCCCAGCATTTT.